Sequencing of this TCR beta chain was carried out in a study of human T cells and chemical hapten exposure. Study-wide results and limits: Among TCRs, those above 1 in 1000 frequency were unaffected by DPC sensitization.

The J segment lost 4 bases and the V segment lost 6 bases, leaving 9 bases of the junction unmatched. Germline loops: CDR1 SGDLS, CDR2 YYNGEE. The CDR3 is 15 amino acids. Total RNA extraction was carried out from unfractionated whole blood. This clonotype was detected many times. Its antigen is not identified. What the library attached to individual cDNA molecules were unique molecular identifiers. One entry per CDR3 protein, called by TCRdb with MiXCR from the 5' RACE reads. The repertoire holds about 140,000 distinct CDR3 sequences, roughly 4.1% seen once, with more than 1.2% in the top ten. This chain uses TRBV9 with TRBJ2-1, with 8 bases fitting TRBD2. This TCR was recovered from a female donor in good health. In DNA, the CDR3 is TGTGCCAGCAACTCCTTAGGGACTAGGTACAATGAGCAGTTCTTC. It is translated as CASNSLGTRYNEQFF.